Included here is one T cell receptor (beta chain) sequence, with context. The sample comes from a study of blood T cell repertoires in COVID-19. Looked up from germline, CDR1 is LNHDA and CDR2 is SQIVND (reference sequence). The CDR3 covers 16 residues. V lost 2 bases, J lost 8 bases, and 6 bases stayed unmatched. Method: immunoSEQ multiplex PCR; TCRdb's copy keeps in-frame clones and lacks some. The data hold some 320,000 clones, with 87% observed a single time. Sequencing was carried out using peripheral blood. The sequence was collected from a woman aged 50 to 60 who had recovered from COVID-19. The genes are TRBV19 and TRBJ1-6, with TRBD1 identical over 10 bases. CDR3 residues: CASSITGTGVYSPLHF. The CDR3 DNA sequence: TGTGCCAGTAGTATAACCGGGACAGGGGTTTATTCACCCCTCCACTTT.